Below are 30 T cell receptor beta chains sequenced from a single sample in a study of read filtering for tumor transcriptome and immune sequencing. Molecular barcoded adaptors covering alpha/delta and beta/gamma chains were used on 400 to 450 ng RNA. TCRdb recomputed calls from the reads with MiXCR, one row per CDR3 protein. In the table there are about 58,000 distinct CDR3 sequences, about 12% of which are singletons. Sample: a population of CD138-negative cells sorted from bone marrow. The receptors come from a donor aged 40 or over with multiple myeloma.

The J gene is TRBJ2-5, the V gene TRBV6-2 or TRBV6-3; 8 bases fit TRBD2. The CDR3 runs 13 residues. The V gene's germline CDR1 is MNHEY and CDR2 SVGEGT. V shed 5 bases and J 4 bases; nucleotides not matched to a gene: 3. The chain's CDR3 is CASSRTSPETQYF. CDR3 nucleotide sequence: TGTGCCAGCAGTCGGACTAGCCCAGAGACCCAGTACTTC.

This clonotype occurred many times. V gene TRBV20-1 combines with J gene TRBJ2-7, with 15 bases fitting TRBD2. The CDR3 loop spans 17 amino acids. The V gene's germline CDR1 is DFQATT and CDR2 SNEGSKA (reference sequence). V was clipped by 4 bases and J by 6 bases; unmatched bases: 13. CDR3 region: CSAKGGLAGGLSFEQYF. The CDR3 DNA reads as TGCAGTGCTAAAGGTGGACTAGCGGGGGGGCTTTCTTTCGAGCAGTACTTC.

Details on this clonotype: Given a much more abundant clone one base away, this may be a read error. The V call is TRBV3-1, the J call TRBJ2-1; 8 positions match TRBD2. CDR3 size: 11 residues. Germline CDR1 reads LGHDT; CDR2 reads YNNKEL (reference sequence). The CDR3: CTSGGPGPQFF. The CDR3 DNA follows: TGTACCAGCGGGGGACCGGGACCGCAGTTCTTC.

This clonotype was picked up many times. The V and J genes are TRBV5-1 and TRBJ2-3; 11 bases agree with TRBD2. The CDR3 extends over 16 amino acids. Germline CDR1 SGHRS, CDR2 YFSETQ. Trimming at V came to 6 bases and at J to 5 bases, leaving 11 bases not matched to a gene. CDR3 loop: CASTPLAGGPIDTQYF. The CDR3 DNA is TGCGCCAGCACCCCTTTAGCGGGGGGGCCGATAGATACGCAGTATTTT.

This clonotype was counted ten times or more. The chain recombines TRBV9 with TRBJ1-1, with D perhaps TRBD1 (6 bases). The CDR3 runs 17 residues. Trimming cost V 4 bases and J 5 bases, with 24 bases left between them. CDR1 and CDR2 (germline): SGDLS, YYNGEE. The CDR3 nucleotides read TGTGCCAGCAGCCGAATCCCAGATGCACAGGGCGGGACTGAAGCTTTCTTT. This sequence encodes CASSRIPDAQGGTEAFF.

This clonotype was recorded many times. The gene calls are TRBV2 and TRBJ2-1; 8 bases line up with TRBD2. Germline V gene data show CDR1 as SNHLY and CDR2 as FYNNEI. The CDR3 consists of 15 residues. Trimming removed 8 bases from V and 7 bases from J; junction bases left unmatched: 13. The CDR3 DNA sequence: TGTGCCAGCTTCCGCCTCGGGGGGGCGGGTAATGAGCAGTTCTTC. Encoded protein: CASFRLGGAGNEQFF.

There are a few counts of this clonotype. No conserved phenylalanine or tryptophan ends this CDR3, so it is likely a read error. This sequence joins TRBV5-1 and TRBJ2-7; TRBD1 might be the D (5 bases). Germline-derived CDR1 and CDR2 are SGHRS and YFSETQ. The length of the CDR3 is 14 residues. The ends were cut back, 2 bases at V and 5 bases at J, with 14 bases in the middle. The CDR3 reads CASSLGQGGDEQYL. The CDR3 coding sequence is TGCGCCAGCAGCTTAGGTCAGGGTGGCGACGAGCAGTACCTC.

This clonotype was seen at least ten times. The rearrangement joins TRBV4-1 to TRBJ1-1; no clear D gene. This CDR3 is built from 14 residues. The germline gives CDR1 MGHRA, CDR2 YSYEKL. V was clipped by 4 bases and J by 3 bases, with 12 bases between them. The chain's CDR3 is CASSRYDRDTEAFF. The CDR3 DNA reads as TGCGCCAGCAGCCGTTATGACCGGGACACTGAAGCTTTCTTT.

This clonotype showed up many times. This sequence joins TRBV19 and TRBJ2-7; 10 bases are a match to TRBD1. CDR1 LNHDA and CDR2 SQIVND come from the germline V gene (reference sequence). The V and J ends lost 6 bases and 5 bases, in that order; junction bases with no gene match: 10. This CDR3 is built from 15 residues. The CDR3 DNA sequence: TGTGCCAGTAGGACGAGGACAGGGGGTCAGCACGAGCAGTACTTC. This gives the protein CASRTRTGGQHEQYF.

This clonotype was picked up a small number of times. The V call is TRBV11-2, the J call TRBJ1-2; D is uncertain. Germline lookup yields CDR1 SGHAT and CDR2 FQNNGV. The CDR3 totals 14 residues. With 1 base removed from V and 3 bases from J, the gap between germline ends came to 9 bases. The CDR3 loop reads CASSLGVGYYGYTF. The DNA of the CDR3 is TGTGCCAGCAGCTTAGGAGTAGGTTACTATGGCTACACCTTC.

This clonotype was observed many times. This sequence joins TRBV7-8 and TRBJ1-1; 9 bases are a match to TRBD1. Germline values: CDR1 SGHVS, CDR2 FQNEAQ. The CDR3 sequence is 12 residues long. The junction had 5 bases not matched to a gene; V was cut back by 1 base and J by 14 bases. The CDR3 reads CASSLGQGGYFF. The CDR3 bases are TGTGCCAGCAGCTTAGGACAGGGGGGTTACTTCTTT.

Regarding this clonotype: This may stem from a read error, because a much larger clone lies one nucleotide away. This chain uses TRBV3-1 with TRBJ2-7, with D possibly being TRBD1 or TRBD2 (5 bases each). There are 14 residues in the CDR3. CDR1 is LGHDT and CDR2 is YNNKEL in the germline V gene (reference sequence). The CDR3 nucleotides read TGTGCCAGCACCGGGACGGTAGACTCCTACGAGCAGCACTTC. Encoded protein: CASTGTVDSYEQHF.

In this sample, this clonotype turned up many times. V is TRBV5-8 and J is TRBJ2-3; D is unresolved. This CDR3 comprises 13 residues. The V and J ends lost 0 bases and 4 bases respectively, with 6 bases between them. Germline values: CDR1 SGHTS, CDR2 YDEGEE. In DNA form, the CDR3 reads TGTGCCAGCAGCTTGGGGAATTCAGATACGCAGTATTTT. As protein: CASSLGNSDTQYF.

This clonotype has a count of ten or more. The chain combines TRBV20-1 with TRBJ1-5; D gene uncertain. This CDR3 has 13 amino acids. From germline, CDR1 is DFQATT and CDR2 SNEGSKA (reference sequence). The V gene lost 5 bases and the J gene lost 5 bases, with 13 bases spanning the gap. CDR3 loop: CSAYPTGDQPQHF. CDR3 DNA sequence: TGCAGTGCTTACCCCACGGGTGATCAGCCCCAGCATTTT.

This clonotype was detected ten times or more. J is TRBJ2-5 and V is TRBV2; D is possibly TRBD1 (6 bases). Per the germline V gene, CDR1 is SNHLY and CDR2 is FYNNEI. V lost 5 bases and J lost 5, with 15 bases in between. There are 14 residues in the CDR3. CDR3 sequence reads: CASSRQDPGETQYF. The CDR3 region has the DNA TGTGCCAGCAGTAGACAGGACCCGGGTGAGACCCAGTACTTC.

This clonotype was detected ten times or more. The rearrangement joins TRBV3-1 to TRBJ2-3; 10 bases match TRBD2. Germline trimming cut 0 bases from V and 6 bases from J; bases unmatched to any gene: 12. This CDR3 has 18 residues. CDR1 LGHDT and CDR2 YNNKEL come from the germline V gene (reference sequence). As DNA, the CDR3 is TGTGCCAGCAGCCAAGATATTTGGTCGAGCGGGGGGGCTGATACGCAGTATTTT. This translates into CASSQDIWSSGGADTQYF.

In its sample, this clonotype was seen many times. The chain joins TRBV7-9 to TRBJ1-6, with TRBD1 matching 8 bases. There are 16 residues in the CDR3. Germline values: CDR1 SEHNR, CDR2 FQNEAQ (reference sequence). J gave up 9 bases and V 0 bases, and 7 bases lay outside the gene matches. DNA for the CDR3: TGTGCCAGCAGCTTAGCTATGACAGGGGCAAGTTCACCCCTCCACTTT. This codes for CASSLAMTGASSPLHF.

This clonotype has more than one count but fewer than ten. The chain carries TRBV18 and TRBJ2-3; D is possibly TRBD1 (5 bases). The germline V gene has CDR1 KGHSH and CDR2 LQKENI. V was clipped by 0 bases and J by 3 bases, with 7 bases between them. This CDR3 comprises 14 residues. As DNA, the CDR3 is TGTGCCAGCTCACCACCATCAGGGACAGATACGCAGTATTTT. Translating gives CASSPPSGTDTQYF.

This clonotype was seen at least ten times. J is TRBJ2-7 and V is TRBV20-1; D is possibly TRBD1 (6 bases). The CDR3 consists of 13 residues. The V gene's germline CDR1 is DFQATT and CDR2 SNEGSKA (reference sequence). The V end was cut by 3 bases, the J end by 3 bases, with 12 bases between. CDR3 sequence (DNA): TGCAGTGCTAGGGTAGTACAGGGCTACGAGCAGTACTTC. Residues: CSARVVQGYEQYF.

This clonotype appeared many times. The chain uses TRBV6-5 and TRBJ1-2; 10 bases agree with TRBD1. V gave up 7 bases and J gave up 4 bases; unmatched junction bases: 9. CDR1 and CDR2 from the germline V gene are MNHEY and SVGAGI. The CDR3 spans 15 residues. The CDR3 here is CASTNFDRGPYGYTF. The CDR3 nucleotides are TGTGCCAGCACCAACTTCGACAGGGGGCCCTATGGCTACACCTTC.

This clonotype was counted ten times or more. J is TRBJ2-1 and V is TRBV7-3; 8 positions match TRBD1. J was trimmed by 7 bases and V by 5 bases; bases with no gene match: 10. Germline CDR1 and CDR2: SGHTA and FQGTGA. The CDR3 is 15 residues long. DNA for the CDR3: TGTGCCAGCAGCCAGCCAGGACAGGGAAGGAATGAGCAGTTCTTC. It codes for CASSQPGQGRNEQFF.

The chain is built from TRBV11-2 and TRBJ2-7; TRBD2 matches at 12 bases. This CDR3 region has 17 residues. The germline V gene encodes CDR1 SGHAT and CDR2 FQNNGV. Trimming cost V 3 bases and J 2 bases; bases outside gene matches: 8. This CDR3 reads CASSFPSGGVFAYEQYF. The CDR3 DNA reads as TGTGCCAGCAGCTTCCCTAGCGGGGGGGTATTTGCCTACGAGCAGTACTTC.

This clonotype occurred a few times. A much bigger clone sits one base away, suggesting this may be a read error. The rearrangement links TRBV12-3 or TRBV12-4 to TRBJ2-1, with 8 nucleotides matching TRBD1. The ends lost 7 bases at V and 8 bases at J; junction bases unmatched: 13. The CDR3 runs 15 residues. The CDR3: CASNEITGGRDEQFF. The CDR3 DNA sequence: TGTGCCAGCAACGAAATCACAGGGGGAAGGGATGAGCAGTTCTTC.

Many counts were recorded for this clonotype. The chain's CDR3 is CASSLNNVRTDTQYF. In DNA form, the CDR3 reads TGTGCCAGCAGCTTAAATAATGTCCGCACAGATACGCAGTATTTT. V and J are TRBV7-3 and TRBJ2-3; no clear D. The CDR3 consists of 15 residues. V was trimmed by 1 base and J by 1 base, leaving 9 bases between them. The germline V gene has CDR1 SGHTA and CDR2 FQGTGA.

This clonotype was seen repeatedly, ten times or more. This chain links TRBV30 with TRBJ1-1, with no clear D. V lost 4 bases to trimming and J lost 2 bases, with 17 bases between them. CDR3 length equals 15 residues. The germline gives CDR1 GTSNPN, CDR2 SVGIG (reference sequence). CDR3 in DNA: TGTGCCTGGAAAGGATACACCCTAGCTAACACTGAAGCTTTCTTT. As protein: CAWKGYTLANTEAFF.

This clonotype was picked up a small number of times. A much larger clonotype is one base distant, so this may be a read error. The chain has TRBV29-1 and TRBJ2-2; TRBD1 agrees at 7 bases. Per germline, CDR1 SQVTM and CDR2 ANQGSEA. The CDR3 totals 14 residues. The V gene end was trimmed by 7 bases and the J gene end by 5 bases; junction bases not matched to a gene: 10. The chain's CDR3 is CSASGLTGTGELFF. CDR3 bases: TGCAGCGCCAGTGGGTTGACAGGGACCGGGGAGCTGTTTTTT.

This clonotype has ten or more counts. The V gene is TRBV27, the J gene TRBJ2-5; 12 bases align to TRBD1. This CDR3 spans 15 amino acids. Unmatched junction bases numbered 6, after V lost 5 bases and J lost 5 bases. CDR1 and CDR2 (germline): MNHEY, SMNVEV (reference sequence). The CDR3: CASSTGTGGVETQYF. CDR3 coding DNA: TGTGCCAGCAGTACCGGGACAGGGGGCGTTGAGACCCAGTACTTC.

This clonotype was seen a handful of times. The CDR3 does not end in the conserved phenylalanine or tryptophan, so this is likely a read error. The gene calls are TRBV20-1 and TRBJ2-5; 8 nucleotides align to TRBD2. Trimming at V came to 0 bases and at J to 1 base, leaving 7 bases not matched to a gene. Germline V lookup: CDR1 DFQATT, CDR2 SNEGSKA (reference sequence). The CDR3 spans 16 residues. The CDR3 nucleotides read TGCAGTGCTAGAGATCGGCTAGCGGGCTTCCAAGAGACCCAGTACTAC. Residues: CSARDRLAGFQETQYY.

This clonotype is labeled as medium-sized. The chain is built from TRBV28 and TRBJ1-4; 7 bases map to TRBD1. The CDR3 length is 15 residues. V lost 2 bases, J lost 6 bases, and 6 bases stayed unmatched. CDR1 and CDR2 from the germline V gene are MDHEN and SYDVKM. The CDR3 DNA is TGTGCCAGCAGTTTACTCCGGGACAGACATGAAAAACTGTTTTTT. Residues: CASSLLRDRHEKLFF.

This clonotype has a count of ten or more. The CDR3, as DNA: TGTGCCAGCAGCCCCGGGGGGCCCACAGATACGCAGTATTTT. As protein: CASSPGGPTDTQYF. The chain couples TRBV7-9 to TRBJ2-3; weak D call: TRBD2 (7 bases). Germline CDR1 and CDR2: SEHNR and FQNEAQ (reference sequence). The CDR3 sequence is 14 residues long. The V end lost 5 bases, the J end lost 2 bases, and 11 bases lay between the germline ends.